These 2 T cell receptor beta chains share one sample of origin, sequenced in a study of identical twins (TCRdb year 2016). Receptors were amplified or captured by 5' RACE. Sequencer: Illumina HiSeq 2000. Starting from the raw public reads, TCRdb applied fastp trimming at Q25, assembled clones with MiXCR and retained in-frame beta chains. Records with the same CDR3 protein are collapsed into one entry carrying the most frequent genes and DNA. Counted in this sample were about 530,000 distinct CDR3 sequences; approximately 16% of them appeared once. The ten largest clones capture more than 0.4% of the sample. These records were also assigned to another study, of yellow fever vaccine responses in identical twins.

Sequencing input: CD4+ T cells sorted from blood. The source is a woman aged 18-35 years in good health.

The chain is built from TRBV25-1 and TRBJ2-7; 10 bases fit TRBD2. Germline loops: CDR1 MGHDK, CDR2 SYGVNS. The CDR3 length is 15 residues. The junction had 5 bases not matched to a gene; V was cut back by 5 bases and J by 1 base. CDR3 sequence: CASSLGLAESYEQYF. CDR3 in DNA: TGTGCCAGCAGTCTCGGACTAGCGGAATCCTACGAGCAGTACTTC.

This clonotype was seen more than once but under ten times. V usage is TRBV4-2 and J usage is TRBJ2-7, with TRBD2 matching over 7 bases. Germline loops: CDR1 LGHNA, CDR2 YNFKEQ. The CDR3 contains 16 residues. V lost 0 bases, J lost 3 bases, and 8 bases stayed unmatched. For the CDR3, the DNA is TGTGCCAGCAGCCAAGATCCTAGCGGAAATAACTACGAGCAGTACTTC. Translating it yields CASSQDPSGNNYEQYF.